The 19 T cell receptor beta chains below all came from one sample that was sequenced in a study of blood T cell repertoires in COVID-19. Profiling relied on immunoSEQ multiplex PCR, and the TCRdb table lists in-frame clones only, not all of them. Of 200,000 or so clones detected, about 86% appear once; the ten largest clones hold 3.5% to 4%. Sequencing was done on a sample of PBMCs or T cells enriched from blood (not recorded which). Source of these receptors: a woman between 40 and 55 years old with acute COVID-19.

The chain joins TRBV11-2 to TRBJ1-3; D may be TRBD1 (6 bases). The CDR3 is 15 amino acids. V lost 1 base and J lost 2, with 9 bases in between. CDR1 is SGHAT and CDR2 is FQNNGV in the germline V gene. CDR3 sequence (DNA): TGTGCCAGCAGCTTAGGGGGGCAGCCTGGAAACACCATATATTTT. It specifies CASSLGGQPGNTIYF.

The chain joins TRBV12-5 to TRBJ2-1; 7 bases agree with TRBD1. The length of the CDR3 is 16 residues. In germline, CDR1 is LGHNT, CDR2 FRNRAP. J lost 9 bases, V lost 0 bases, and 11 bases had no gene match. The CDR3 sequence: CASGLVTGAGLSEQFF. The CDR3 DNA follows: TGTGCTAGTGGTTTGGTCACAGGGGCTGGGTTGAGTGAGCAGTTCTTC.

The chain carries TRBV12-3 or TRBV12-4 and TRBJ1-1; 9 positions agree with TRBD1. With 2 bases clipped from V and 11 bases from J, the junction kept 6 bases outside the gene matches. The CDR3 length is 13 residues. The CDR3 coding sequence is TGTGCCAGCAGTTTATTTACAGGGGGCGCGGCTTTCTTT. It encodes CASSLFTGGAAFF.

The CDR3 loop reads CASSLWGPVGYGYTF. The CDR3 coding sequence is TGTGCCAGCAGTTTATGGGGGCCTGTGGGCTATGGCTACACCTTC. V is TRBV28 and J is TRBJ1-2; possibly TRBD1 for D (5 bases). Trimming left V 0 bases short and J 4 bases short, with 12 bases between. The CDR3 sequence is 15 residues long. Germline V gene data show CDR1 as MDHEN and CDR2 as SYDVKM.

The J gene is TRBJ2-5, the V gene TRBV5-1; TRBD2 matches 9 bases. Germline V CDR1 and CDR2: SGHRS, YFSETQ. V lost 4 bases, J lost 5 bases, and 12 bases stayed unmatched. This CDR3 has 16 residues. In nucleotides, the CDR3 is TGCGCCAGCAGCCGGACTCTAGCGGGATCTGGTGAGACCCAGTACTTC. Translation gives CASSRTLAGSGETQYF. The full variable domain, completed using reference TRBV5-1 and TRBJ2-5, is KAGVTQTPRYLIKTRGQQVTLSCSPISGHRSVSWYQQTPGQGLQFLFEYFSETQRNKGNFPGRFSGRQFSNSRSEMNVSTLELGDSALYLCASSRTLAGSGETQYFGPGTRLLVL.

This sequence joins TRBV24-1 and TRBJ1-4; no firm D call. Trimming removed 7 bases from V and 10 bases from J, with 21 bases in between. The CDR3 is 15 amino acids. Germline V CDR1 and CDR2: KGHDR, SFDVKD. CDR3 sequence (DNA): TGTGCCACCAGCCCGGGGAACCGTAATGAGGGAAAACTGTTTTTT. This translates into CATSPGNRNEGKLFF.

V is TRBV28 and J is TRBJ1-2, with D possibly being TRBD1 (5 bases). The germline V gene has CDR1 MDHEN and CDR2 SYDVKM. The CDR3 has 12 amino acids. The V end was cut by 6 bases, the J end by 4 bases, with 9 bases between. DNA of the CDR3: TGTGCCAGCAGACCCGACAGCTATGGCTACACCTTC. This codes for CASRPDSYGYTF.

Turning to this clone: The limits of the CDR3 on the DNA are not certain, so only TCRdb's listed CDR3 is given. This sequence joins TRBV28 and TRBJ1-3; the table's D call TRBD1 went unverified against the DNA. Germline V lookup: CDR1 MDHEN, CDR2 SYDVKM. The CDR3 has 15 residues if both end residues are counted. CDR3 loop: CASSSSTGIGNTIYF.

The chain joins TRBV27 to TRBJ1-2; D might be TRBD1 (5 bases). Deletions cut 5 bases from V and 4 bases from J, with 23 bases between. This CDR3 contains 17 residues. Germline CDR1 reads MNHEY; CDR2 reads SMNVEV (reference sequence). The CDR3 coding sequence is TGTGCCAGCAGTCCCTTGACGACAGCTAGTTGGGCCTATGGCTACACCTTC. It is translated as CASSPLTTASWAYGYTF.

The genes are TRBV7-9 and TRBJ2-5; 9 bases are shared with TRBD2. V trimming: 3 bases; J trimming: 5 bases; junction bases outside the gene matches: 7. Germline V gene data show CDR1 as SEHNR and CDR2 as FQNEAQ (reference sequence). The length of the CDR3 is 15 residues. The CDR3 region is CASSLGLAIQETQYF. The CDR3 region has the DNA TGTGCCAGCAGCTTGGGACTAGCCATTCAGGAGACCCAGTACTTC.

This clone was observed a handful of times. The chain has TRBV19 and TRBJ2-7; 13 positions match TRBD2. The CDR3 totals 16 residues. Trimming removed 3 bases from V and 5 bases from J; junction bases left unmatched: 7. Germline CDR1 LNHDA, CDR2 SQIVND (reference sequence). The CDR3 loop reads CASSMALAGGMHEQYF. The CDR3 DNA is TGTGCCAGTAGTATGGCACTAGCGGGAGGGATGCACGAGCAGTACTTC.

This chain connects TRBV28 to TRBJ1-3; tentatively, D is TRBD1 (5 bases). V gave up 6 bases and J gave up 0 bases, with 9 bases separating them. This CDR3 comprises 14 residues. Germline V lookup: CDR1 MDHEN, CDR2 SYDVKM. Here the CDR3 reads CASRRQLSGNTIYF. The CDR3 DNA reads TGTGCCAGCAGAAGACAGCTCTCTGGAAACACCATATATTTT.

This clone has a count of ten or more. The chain links TRBV4-1 to TRBJ1-2, with a possible D match to TRBD1 (6 bases). The V gene's germline CDR1 is MGHRA and CDR2 YSYEKL. Between the trimmed V and J ends, which lost 3 bases and 7 bases, there was a span of 21 bases. This CDR3 region has 16 residues. This chain's CDR3 is CASSQTLFQGQVGYTF. The CDR3 bases are TGCGCCAGCAGCCAGACTCTTTTTCAGGGGCAGGTTGGCTACACCTTC.

This chain connects TRBV7-9 to TRBJ2-3, with D perhaps TRBD1 (6 bases). The CDR3 totals 15 residues. The V and J ends lost 4 bases and 1 base respectively, with 12 bases between them. CDR1 SEHNR and CDR2 FQNEAQ come from the germline V gene (reference sequence). CDR3 DNA: TGTGCCAGCAGCTCTGGGACATCGGGCACAGATACGCAGTATTTT. It yields the protein CASSSGTSGTDTQYF.

This rearrangement joins TRBV28 to TRBJ2-5, with 10 bases fitting TRBD1. CDR1 and CDR2 from the germline V gene are MDHEN and SYDVKM. The length of the CDR3 is 20 residues. V shed 5 bases, J shed 0 bases, and the junction held 18 bases outside the gene matches. This chain's CDR3 is CASSTRSGTGARLYQETQYF. The CDR3 region has the DNA TGTGCCAGCAGTACCCGGTCCGGGACAGGGGCTCGATTGTACCAAGAGACCCAGTACTTC. Together with reference TRBV28 and TRBJ2-5, the CDR3 gives the full variable domain: DVKVTQSSRYLVKRTGEKVFLECVQDMDHENMFWYRQDPGLGLRLIYFSYDVKMKEKGDIPEGYSVSREKKERFSLILESASTNQTSMYLCASSTRSGTGARLYQETQYFGPGTRLLVL.

The J gene is TRBJ2-1, the V gene TRBV27, with 12 bases identical to TRBD2. V was pared by 10 bases and J by 7 bases, with 8 bases of the junction left unmatched. Germline assignment: CDR1 MNHEY and CDR2 SMNVEV (reference sequence). The CDR3 sequence is 14 residues long. In DNA form, the CDR3 reads TGTGCCATCAAAAGGACTAGCGGGATGAATGAGCAGTTCTTC. It specifies CAIKRTSGMNEQFF.

V usage is TRBV28 and J usage is TRBJ1-1, with 7 bases fitting TRBD1. Germline V gene sequence: CDR1 MDHEN, CDR2 SYDVKM. The CDR3 has 15 residues. The junction had 3 bases not matched to a gene; V was cut back by 2 bases and J by 0 bases. The DNA for the CDR3 is TGTGCCAGCAGTTTAGAGAGGGGGCTGAACACTGAAGCTTTCTTT. Translation gives CASSLERGLNTEAFF.

This clone was observed a handful of times. The genes are TRBV10-1 and TRBJ2-3; 7 nucleotides align to TRBD2. Germline CDR1 reads WNHNN; CDR2 reads SYGVQD (reference sequence). CDR3 length: 15 residues. The junction had 4 bases not matched to a gene; V was cut back by 3 bases and J by 1 base. The CDR3 spells CASSDTAGRTDTQYF. The CDR3 bases are TGCGCCAGCAGTGATACAGCGGGACGCACAGATACGCAGTATTTT.

This chain joins TRBV12-5 and TRBJ1-1; a possible D gene is TRBD1 (6 bases). Germline CDR1 reads LGHNT; CDR2 reads FRNRAP. The CDR3 is 16 amino acids. Trimming shortened V by 0 bases and J by 1 base, and 12 bases separated the two germline ends. The CDR3 spells CASGLVGSTGNTEAFF. CDR3 DNA: TGTGCTAGTGGTTTGGTAGGCTCGACAGGGAACACTGAAGCTTTCTTT.